This entry concerns a single T cell receptor (beta chain). TCRdb's table, derived via immunoSEQ multiplex PCR, lists solely in-frame clones and lacks some. Here the sample spans around 430,000 clones, around 88% being singletons. The data originate from a study of blood T cell repertoires in COVID-19. Study as a whole: Acute-phase and convalescent COVID-19 samples originated in the United States, Italy and Spain. Sources were T cells, B-cell-depleted T cells, or PBMCs; the material itself was cDNA or gDNA.

V dropped 1 base and J dropped 6 bases, with 9 bases sitting between them. This CDR3 has 13 amino acids. The sequence came from a woman in her fifties or sixties with COVID-19, enrolled during active disease. Material for sequencing was peripheral blood. The chain employs TRBV12-3 or TRBV12-4 and TRBJ1-2; D remains unclear. In nucleotides, the CDR3 is TGTGCCAGCAGTTTAGGTACAGCCCATGGCTACACCTTC. This sequence encodes CASSLGTAHGYTF.